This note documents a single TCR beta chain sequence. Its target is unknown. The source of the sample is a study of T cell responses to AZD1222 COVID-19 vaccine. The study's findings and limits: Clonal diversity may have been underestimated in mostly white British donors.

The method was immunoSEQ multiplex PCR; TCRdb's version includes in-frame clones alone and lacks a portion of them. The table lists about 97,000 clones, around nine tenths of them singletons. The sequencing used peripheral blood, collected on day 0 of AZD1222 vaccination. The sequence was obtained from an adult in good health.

The CDR3 is CASSGRDRIGYTF. The DNA for the CDR3 is TGTGCCAGCAGCGGACGAGACAGGATTGGCTACACCTTC. This chain uses TRBV7-6 with TRBJ1-2, with a weak D call TRBD1 (6 bases). V was cut by 5 bases and J by 7 bases, with 14 bases left in between. The germline V gene encodes CDR1 SGHVS and CDR2 FNYEAQ. The CDR3 runs to 13 residues.